This entry describes one T cell receptor (beta chain). These data come from a study of technical replicates of blood from a few donors. Libraries were prepared by immunoSEQ multiplex PCR; TCRdb keeps only in-frame clonotypes and omits some of them. Of 70,000 or so clones in the sample, under 99% are singletons; the top ten hold approximately 0.2%. The CDR3 runs 15 residues. The germline V gene has CDR1 SGHNT and CDR2 YENEEA. V was clipped by 1 base and J by 0 bases, with 7 bases between them. The TCR originated in a human donor in good health. The sequencing sample was made of T cells isolated from PBMCs. The J gene is TRBJ2-1, the V gene TRBV11-3; D perhaps matches TRBD2 (5 bases). The CDR3 is CASSLGRGSYNEQFF. The CDR3 bases are TGTGCCAGCAGCTTAGGACGGGGCTCCTACAATGAGCAGTTCTTC.